A selection of T cell receptor beta chains follows, all from one sample in a study of blood T cell repertoires in COVID-19. Sequencing was performed with immunoSEQ multiplex PCR; in TCRdb, only in-frame clones are kept and a portion is missing. The sample holds about 150,000 clones, about 87% seen once. Sequenced material: peripheral blood. These receptors originate from a woman aged 50 to 60 with active or convalescent COVID-19. The CDR3 runs from the conserved cysteine through the conserved F or W.

J gene: TRBJ1-2; V gene: TRBV2; CDR3 protein: CAVSRPQGQLIGGYTF
J gene: TRBJ1-2; V gene: TRBV6-9; CDR3 protein: CASSSGQGGYTF
J gene: TRBJ2-7; V gene: TRBV10-3; CDR3 protein: CAISQGQVYEQYF
J gene: TRBJ1-5; V gene: TRBV6-2/TRBV6-3; CDR3 protein: CASSTTTVRLYQPQHF
J gene: TRBJ1-1; V gene: TRBV10-2; CDR3 protein: CASSDAQGEAFF
J gene: TRBJ1-2; V gene: TRBV19; CDR3 protein: CASSLTGTRANYGYTF
J gene: TRBJ2-7; V gene: TRBV7-2; CDR3 protein: CASSLARGPGEQYF
J gene: TRBJ1-2; V gene: TRBV9; CDR3 protein: CASSVEDRAGGYTF
J gene: TRBJ2-1; V gene: TRBV2; CDR3 protein: CASSEIAGGYGQFF
J gene: TRBJ1-6; V gene: TRBV28; CDR3 protein: CASSPRDREAGSPLHF
J gene: TRBJ2-1; V gene: TRBV28; CDR3 protein: CASSRSPGQGYNEQFF
J gene: TRBJ1-6; V gene: TRBV6-2/TRBV6-3; CDR3 protein: CASSYRDRDNSPLHF
J gene: TRBJ1-1; V gene: TRBV6-5; CDR3 protein: CASSRTVIEAFF
J gene: TRBJ1-1; V gene: TRBV6-6; CDR3 protein: CASSQPSSHRGRTEAFF
J gene: TRBJ2-2; V gene: TRBV30; CDR3 protein: CAFRQGANGELFF
J gene: TRBJ1-2; V gene: TRBV19; CDR3 protein: CASSPQGFFGYTF
J gene: TRBJ2-3; V gene: TRBV25-1; CDR3 protein: CASSDGRGGNTDTQYF
J gene: TRBJ1-2; V gene: TRBV4-2; CDR3 protein: CASSQESNLRDRGLNYGYTF
J gene: TRBJ1-5; V gene: TRBV5-5; CDR3 protein: CASSRRQANQPQHF
J gene: TRBJ1-1; V gene: TRBV6-5; CDR3 protein: CASRTGSRAFF
J gene: TRBJ2-7; V gene: TRBV19; CDR3 protein: CASRRDRDRGREQYF
J gene: TRBJ1-1; V gene: TRBV29-1; CDR3 protein: CSVAGQGGTEAFF
J gene: TRBJ1-3; V gene: TRBV18; CDR3 protein: CASSPQGLHGNTIYF
J gene: TRBJ2-7; V gene: TRBV7-9; CDR3 protein: CASSPGGREQYF
J gene: TRBJ1-6; V gene: TRBV5-6; CDR3 protein: CASGTGRNDSPLHF
J gene: TRBJ2-7; V gene: TRBV25-1; CDR3 protein: CASSDPAGTSPYEQYF
J gene: TRBJ1-5; V gene: TRBV9; CDR3 protein: CASSVGTGPNQPQHF
J gene: TRBJ2-2; V gene: TRBV10-3; CDR3 protein: CAISGTSGGSNTGELFF
J gene: TRBJ2-7; V gene: TRBV29-1; CDR3 protein: CSVPIAGGGYEQYF
J gene: TRBJ1-2; V gene: TRBV28; CDR3 protein: CASSEGGTGTLNYGYTF
J gene: TRBJ2-1; V gene: TRBV4-2; CDR3 protein: CASSQAGSSYNEQFF
J gene: TRBJ2-2; V gene: TRBV29-1; CDR3 protein: CSVSSGSVTGELFF
J gene: TRBJ1-1; V gene: TRBV19; CDR3 protein: CASRPHSGMNTEAFF
J gene: TRBJ1-2; V gene: TRBV28; CDR3 protein: CASSLIQGGIYGYTF
J gene: TRBJ2-3; V gene: TRBV6-1; CDR3 protein: CASSEMLWTLRSTDTQYF
J gene: TRBJ1-1; V gene: TRBV20-1; CDR3 protein: CSAPTRTEAFF
J gene: TRBJ2-6; V gene: TRBV3-1/TRBV3-2; CDR3 protein: CASSQEWRRGANVLTF
J gene: TRBJ1-2; V gene: TRBV10-3; CDR3 protein: CAIRPGGRDNYGYTF
J gene: TRBJ1-6; V gene: TRBV5-4; CDR3 protein: CASSLGAAPYNSPLHF
J gene: TRBJ1-2; V gene: TRBV12-3/TRBV12-4; CDR3 protein: CASSLGRVGGYTF
J gene: TRBJ2-7; V gene: TRBV28; CDR3 protein: CASSLGGARYEQYF
J gene: TRBJ2-2; V gene: TRBV7-3; CDR3 protein: CASSPVTGGGELFF
J gene: TRBJ2-7; V gene: TRBV3-1/TRBV3-2; CDR3 protein: CAYQVKESSYEQYF
J gene: TRBJ2-4; V gene: TRBV7-2; CDR3 protein: CASSFGQVQYF
J gene: TRBJ1-6; V gene: TRBV28; CDR3 protein: CASSSLNSPLHF
J gene: TRBJ2-3; V gene: TRBV7-9; CDR3 protein: CASSPTSGSTDTQYF
J gene: TRBJ1-2; V gene: TRBV2; CDR3 protein: CASSASGDYGYTF
J gene: TRBJ1-6; V gene: TRBV6-5; CDR3 protein: CASIFRGESNSPLHF
J gene: TRBJ2-7; V gene: TRBV28; CDR3 protein: CASSDQKWEGQYEQYF
J gene: TRBJ1-5; V gene: TRBV19; CDR3 protein: CASSIERSQPQHF